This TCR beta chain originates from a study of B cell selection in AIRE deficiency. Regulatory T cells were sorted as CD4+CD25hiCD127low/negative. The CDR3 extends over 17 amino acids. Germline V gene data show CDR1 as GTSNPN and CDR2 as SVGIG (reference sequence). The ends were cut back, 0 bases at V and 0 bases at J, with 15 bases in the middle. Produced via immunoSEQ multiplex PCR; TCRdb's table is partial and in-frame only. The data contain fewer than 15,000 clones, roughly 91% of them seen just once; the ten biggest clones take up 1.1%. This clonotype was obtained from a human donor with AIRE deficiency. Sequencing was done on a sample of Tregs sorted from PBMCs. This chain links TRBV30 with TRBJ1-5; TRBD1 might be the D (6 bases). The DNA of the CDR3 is TGTGCCTGGAGTGTCTTTGCCCCAGGGGTTAGCAATCAGCCCCAGCATTTT. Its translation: CAWSVFAPGVSNQPQHF.